This TCR beta chain was recovered during a study of identical twins. Study-wide points: Out-of-frame alpha sequences shared by twins were enriched for low generation probability.

Unique molecular identifiers were present on cDNA, and template switching added a universal primer site. TCRdb re-derived calls from the 5' RACE reads in MiXCR, one entry per CDR3 protein. The repertoire holds 1.5 million to 2 million distinct CDR3 sequences, with 32% as singletons. CDR3 size: 14 residues. The germline V gene encodes CDR1 SNHLY and CDR2 FYNNEI. Between the trimmed V and J ends, which lost 4 bases and 4 bases, there was a span of 10 bases. In this sample, this clonotype turned up a few times. Its antigen is not identified. The TCR comes from a newborn girl in good health. The chain recombines TRBV2 with TRBJ1-4; D possibly corresponds to TRBD1 (5 bases). Material: cord blood. The DNA for the CDR3 is TGTGCCAGCAGTGGAGCAGGGAGTAATGAAAAACTGTTTTTT. Its protein product is CASSGAGSNEKLFF.